What follows is one TCR beta chain and its context. The antigen is unknown. Sequencing used immunoSEQ multiplex PCR; TCRdb keeps in-frame clones, though not all of them. Of about 41,000 clones detected, 85% to 95% appear once; the ten largest clones hold roughly 0.58%. This CDR3 is built from 13 residues. V was trimmed by 4 bases and J by 4 bases, leaving 9 bases between them. Germline loops: CDR1 SGHNT, CDR2 YENEEA. This sample was included in a study of graft-versus-host responses after intestinal transplantation. For the study at large: Recipients across the board were started on anti-thymocyte globulin induction, then kept on tacrolimus and steroids for two to three years. Whole-study findings and limits: Marrow from the recipient contained GvH clones, some of which had appeared first in ileum or blood.

The specimen was unstimulated CD8+ T cells sorted from spleen or lymph node cells, collected before transplant. The clonotype comes from a human donor who was the organ donor for an intestinal transplant. The V gene is TRBV11-3, the J gene TRBJ2-3; D is unresolved. CDR3 sequence (DNA): TGTGCCAGCAGCTCCCTAAGTTCAGATACGCAGTATTTT. As protein: CASSSLSSDTQYF.